This T cell receptor (beta chain) stems from a study of Ad26.COV2.S vaccination and SARS-CoV-2 variants. The treatment denotes: around 19 received Ad26.COV2.S at low or high dose, single or two shots; about 5 received placebo; per-sample allocation not given. The investigators took samples on day 63 after the first vaccine or placebo injection. CDR3 length: 14 amino acids. Per germline, CDR1 SGHRS and CDR2 YFSETQ. V was pared by 4 bases and J by 5 bases, with 15 bases between. Repertoires were generated with immunoSEQ multiplex PCR, while TCRdb's copy carries only in-frame clones and drops some. The sample yields some 460,000 clones, roughly nine tenths seen once.

The TCR sequence derives from a person aged 18 to 59 who received the Ad26.COV2.S COVID-19 vaccine or a placebo. This chain connects TRBV5-1 to TRBJ1-1; possible D gene TRBD1, 5 bases. Sequencing was performed on peripheral blood, taken in a trial of Ad26.COV2.S vaccine versus placebo. The CDR3 DNA reads TGCGCCAGCAGCGGCCGGGACGTCGGGACTGAAGCTTTCTTT. Its translation is CASSGRDVGTEAFF.